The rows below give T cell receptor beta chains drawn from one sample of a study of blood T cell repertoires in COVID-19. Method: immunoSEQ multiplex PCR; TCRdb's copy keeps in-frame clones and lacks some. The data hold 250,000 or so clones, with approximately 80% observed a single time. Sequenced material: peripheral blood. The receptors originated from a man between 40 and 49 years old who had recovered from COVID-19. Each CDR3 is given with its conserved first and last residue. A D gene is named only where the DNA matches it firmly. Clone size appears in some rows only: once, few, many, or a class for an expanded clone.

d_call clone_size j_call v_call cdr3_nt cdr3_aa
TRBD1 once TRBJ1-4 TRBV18 TGTGCCAGCTCACCGGGACAGGAGGATGAAAAACTGTTTTTT CASSPGQEDEKLFF
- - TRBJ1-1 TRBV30 TGTGCCCGCGACATTTTAGGGGTCACTGAAGCTTTCTTT CARDILGVTEAFF
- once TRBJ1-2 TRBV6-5 TGTGCCAGCAGTTACTCGGGCTGGGGCTACACCTTC CASSYSGWGYTF
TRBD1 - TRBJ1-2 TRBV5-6 TGTGCCAGCAGCTCCAGGGGGCGCATCTATGGCTACACCTTC CASSSRGRIYGYTF
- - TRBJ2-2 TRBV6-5 TGTGCCAGCAGTTATTCCGCCTACAACACCGGGGAGCTGTTTTTT CASSYSAYNTGELFF
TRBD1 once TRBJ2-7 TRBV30 TGTGCCTGGAGCAACGCGGGACAGGGACTCGACGAGCAGTACTTC CAWSNAGQGLDEQYF
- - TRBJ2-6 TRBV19 TGTGCCAGTAGTATAGGAGGAGGGGCCAACGTCCTGACTTTC CASSIGGGANVLTF
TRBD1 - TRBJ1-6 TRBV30 TGTGCCTGGAGTGGGACAGGGGGTTCACCCCTCCACTTT CAWSGTGGSPLHF
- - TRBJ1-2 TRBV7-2 TGTGCCAGCAGCCCCGGACGGGGTGACGGCTACACCTTC CASSPGRGDGYTF
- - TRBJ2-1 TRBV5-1 TGCGCCAGCAGCTTGGCCCAGGGCCCCTACAATGAGCAGTTCTTC CASSLAQGPYNEQFF
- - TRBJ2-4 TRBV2 TGTGCCAGCAGGACACTAGCCAAAAACATTCAGTACTTC CASRTLAKNIQYF
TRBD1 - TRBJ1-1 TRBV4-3 TGCGCCAGCAGCCAGCTGACAGGGTCTAGCACTGAAGCTTTCTTT CASSQLTGSSTEAFF
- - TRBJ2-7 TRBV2 TGTGCCAGCTCCGGGGGGCGAAACTCCTACGAGCAGTACTTC CASSGGRNSYEQYF
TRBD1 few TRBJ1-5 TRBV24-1 TGTGCCACACAAGGGACAGGGGACAATCAGCCCCAGCATTTT CATQGTGDNQPQHF
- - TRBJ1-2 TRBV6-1 TGTGCCAGCAGTGAACAGGTTCTCTATGGCTACACCTTC CASSEQVLYGYTF
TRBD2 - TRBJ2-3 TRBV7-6 TGTGCCAGCAGCTTAGGGTGGAGCGGGGGTAGCACAGATACGCAGTATTTT CASSLGWSGGSTDTQYF
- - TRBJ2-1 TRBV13 TGTGCCAGCAGCCTCAGACTGCTAGGGAGTCAGAATGAGCAGTTCTTC CASSLRLLGSQNEQFF
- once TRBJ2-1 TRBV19 TGTGCCAGTAGTATCCAGGAAAGCTCCTACAATGAGCAGTTCTTC CASSIQESSYNEQFF
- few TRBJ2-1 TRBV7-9 TGTGCCAGCAGCTTAGCGAGGGCAGTTCCCTACAATGAGCAGTTCTTC CASSLARAVPYNEQFF
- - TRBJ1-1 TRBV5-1 TGCGCCAGCAGCCCCAGGACGGGGGAGAACACTGAAGCTTTCTTT CASSPRTGENTEAFF
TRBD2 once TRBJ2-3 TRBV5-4 TGTGCCAGCAGCTCACTAGCGGACTCCACAGATACGCAGTATTTT CASSSLADSTDTQYF
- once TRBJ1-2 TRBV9 TGTGCCAGCAGCGTAGCTGCGGAGGGTTCGGGCTACACCTTC CASSVAAEGSGYTF
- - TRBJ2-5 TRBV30 TGTGCCTGGAGTGGTGTAGGGAGGGAGACCCAGTACTTC CAWSGVGRETQYF
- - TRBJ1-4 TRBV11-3 TGTGCCAGCAGCCGAGGGACAACTCCAACTAATGAAAAACTGTTTTTT CASSRGTTPTNEKLFF
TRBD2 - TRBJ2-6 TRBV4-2 TGTGCCAGCACCCTGTGGGGACTAGCGGGAGGGCCGCCCCTCTCTGGGGCCAACGTCCTGACTTTC CASTLWGLAGGPPLSGANVLTF
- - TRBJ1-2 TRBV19 TGTGCCAGTAGTACCTCCGGGAGGGAGAGGGGCTACACCTTC CASSTSGRERGYTF
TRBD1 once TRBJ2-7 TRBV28 TGTGCCAGCGCACCTTATCCCACAGGGGCCGAGCAGTACTTC CASAPYPTGAEQYF
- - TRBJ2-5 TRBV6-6 TGTGCCAGCAGTTACTCATCGGGGCGGGGAGAGACCCAGTACTTC CASSYSSGRGETQYF
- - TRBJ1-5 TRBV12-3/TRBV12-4 TGTGCCAGCACAGGACTTTTCAGTCAGCCCCAGCATTTT CASTGLFSQPQHF
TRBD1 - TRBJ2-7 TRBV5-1 TGCGCCAGCAGCTTGACAACCACACAGGGGGCGCCCCCCTACGAGCAGTACTTC CASSLTTTQGAPPYEQYF
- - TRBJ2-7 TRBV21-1 TGTGCCAGCAGCAAAGACCCATTCTGGACAGGTCTATTGGTCTACGAGCAGTACTTC CASSKDPFWTGLLVYEQYF
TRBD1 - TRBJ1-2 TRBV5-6 TGTGCCAGCAGCGTCCCGGGACAGGGGTTCGGCGGCTACACCTTC CASSVPGQGFGGYTF
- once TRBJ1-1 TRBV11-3 TGTGCCAGCAGCATACTCCAGGGGTGGACTGAAGCTTTCTTT CASSILQGWTEAFF
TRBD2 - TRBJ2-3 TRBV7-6 TGTGCCAGCAGCTTACAGCCACTAGCGCGAACGTCAGATACGCAGTATTTT CASSLQPLARTSDTQYF
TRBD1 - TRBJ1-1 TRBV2 TGTGCCAGCAGTGAAAGGACAGGGACCACTGAAGCTTTCTTT CASSERTGTTEAFF
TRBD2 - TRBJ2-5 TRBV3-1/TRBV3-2 TGTGCCAGCAGCCAGGGACTAGCGCAGACCCAGTACTTC CASSQGLAQTQYF
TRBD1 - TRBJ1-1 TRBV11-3 TGTGCCAGCAGCTCCGGACAGGGCAGTGAAGCTTTCTTT CASSSGQGSEAFF
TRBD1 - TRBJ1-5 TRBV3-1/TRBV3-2 TGTGCCAGCAGCCCTTCCGGGACAGGGGGCAATCAGCCCCAGCATTTT CASSPSGTGGNQPQHF
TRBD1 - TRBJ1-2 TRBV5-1 TGCGCTAGCACCCCAGGGGGAGATTATGGCTACACCTTC CASTPGGDYGYTF
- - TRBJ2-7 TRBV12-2 TGTGCAAGTCGCCCCAAGGACAGGGCGTTCATCTACGAGCAGTACTTC CASRPKDRAFIYEQYF
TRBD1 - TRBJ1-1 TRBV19 TGTGCCAGTAGTATGGACAGGGCGGACACTGAAGCTTTCTTT CASSMDRADTEAFF
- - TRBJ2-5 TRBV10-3 TGTGCCATCAGTGAGTCAAGGGGTCGGGAGACCCAGTACTTC CAISESRGRETQYF
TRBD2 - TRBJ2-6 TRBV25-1 TGTGCCAGCAGTAAGCGGGACTCTATCTCTGGGGCCAACGTCCTGACTTTC CASSKRDSISGANVLTF
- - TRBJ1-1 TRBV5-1 TGCGCCAGCAGCGGGCCAATGGAGGGCAATGAAGCTTTCTTT CASSGPMEGNEAFF
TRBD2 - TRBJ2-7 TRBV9 TGTGCCAGCAGCGAGGGACTAGCGGGGCTCAACGAGCAGTACTTC CASSEGLAGLNEQYF
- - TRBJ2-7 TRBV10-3 TGTGCCATCAGTGAGTCCACTATCTACGAGCAGTACTTC CAISESTIYEQYF
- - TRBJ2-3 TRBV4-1 TGCGCCAGCAGCCAGTACACAGATACGCAGTATTTT CASSQYTDTQYF
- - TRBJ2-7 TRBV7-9 TGTGCCAGCAGCTTAGAGGCTACAGGTTCCGAGCAGTACTTC CASSLEATGSEQYF
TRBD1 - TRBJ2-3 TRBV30 TGTGCCTGTAGCCTAAACAGGGGGAACACAGATACGCAGTATTTT CACSLNRGNTDTQYF
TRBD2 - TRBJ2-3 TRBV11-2 TGTGCCAGCAGCTTAGACCTAGCGGGGGCTCTCACAGATACGCAGTATTTT CASSLDLAGALTDTQYF
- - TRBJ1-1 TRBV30 TGTGCCCGTCGCGAGAACACTGAAGCTTTCTTT CARRENTEAFF
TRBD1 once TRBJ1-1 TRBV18 TGTGCCAGCTCACCAGCGCCGGGACAGGGGCCGAACACTGAAGCTTTCTTT CASSPAPGQGPNTEAFF
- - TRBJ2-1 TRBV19 TGTGCCAGTAGATGGAGTGAGGGCAATGAGCAGTTCTTC CASRWSEGNEQFF
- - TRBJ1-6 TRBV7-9 TGTGCCAGCAGCCCCGGTAGGGGCTTCTCCTATAATTCACCCCTCCACTTT CASSPGRGFSYNSPLHF
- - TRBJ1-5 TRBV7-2 TGTGCCAGCAGCTTGGCCTCCTATCAGCCCCAGCATTTT CASSLASYQPQHF